Described below is a single T cell receptor beta chain sequence and its context. A junction end diverges from the germline sequence, so it may reflect a read error. This sample stems from a study of blood T cell repertoires in COVID-19. Study-level information: Some COVID-19 samples were acute and others convalescent; all came from the United States, Italy and Spain. Sources were T cells, B-cell-depleted T cells, or PBMCs; the material itself was cDNA or gDNA.

This CDR3 contains 15 residues. Looked up from germline, CDR1 is SSHAT and CDR2 is FNYEAQ (reference sequence). In the original workflow: Amplification of reference gene primers was used by the study to estimate nucleated cell counts. Assay used: immunoSEQ multiplex PCR; TCRdb lists only in-frame clones, some missing. V and J calls and clone size come straight from that table; D and trimming were deduced from the DNA. The repertoire holds fewer than 300,000 clones, roughly 83% seen once, with 2.5% to 3% in the top ten. This receptor was taken from a woman aged 70-85 years with active or convalescent COVID-19. The chain combines TRBV7-7 with TRBJ2-5; maybe TRBD1 (6 bases). The material sequenced was peripheral blood. CDR3 DNA: TGTGCTAGCAGCTTAGGGGGAGCCCCCCAAGAGACCCAGTACTTC. Translated, it gives CASSLGGAPQETQYF. The full variable domain, in which reference TRBV7-7 and TRBJ2-5 provide the parts outside the CDR3, is GAGVSQSPRYKVTKRGQDVTLRCDPISSHATLYWYQQALGQGPEFLTYFNYEAQPDKSGLPSDRFSAERPEGSISTLTIQRTEQRDSAMYRCASSLGGAPQETQYFGPGTRLLVL.